This T cell receptor beta chain was recorded in a study of beta chain features in type 1 diabetes. As every portion of the isolated RNA was reverse transcribed, the sequencing read expressed TCRB transcripts. Assay used: immunoSEQ multiplex PCR; TCRdb lists only in-frame clones, some missing. The table lists around 430,000 clones, approximately 28% of them singletons. V shed 3 bases and J shed 3 bases, with 14 bases lying between them. Germline loops: CDR1 LNHDA, CDR2 SQIVND (reference sequence). The CDR3 has 15 amino acids. Comment on this clone: Its target is not known.

Study-wide results and caveats: PCR could preferentially amplify shorter templates, alike in patients and controls.

Sequenced sample: naive CD4+ T cells from blood. The rearrangement uses TRBV19 and TRBJ1-2; TRBD1 is a possible D gene (5 bases). The sequence was obtained from a man younger than 35 in good health. This CDR3 reads CASSMVARGDYGYTF. The CDR3 bases are TGTGCCAGTAGTATGGTGGCCCGGGGGGACTATGGCTACACCTTC.